This T cell receptor beta chain was profiled in a study of blood T cell repertoires in COVID-19. Study details: COVID-19 samples, acute and convalescent, were from the United States, Italy and Spain.

Turning to this clone: Other DNA variants within this sample encode the same CDR3.

The repertoire was sequenced with immunoSEQ multiplex PCR; TCRdb's copy has only in-frame clones and lacks some. The table includes about 73,000 clones, 80% to 90% detected once. From germline, CDR1 is SGHRS and CDR2 YFSETQ. Trimming left V 1 base short and J 1 base short, with 8 bases between. The CDR3 consists of 14 residues. The source is a man between 50 and 59 years old with active COVID-19. Sequenced material: peripheral blood. The chain uses TRBV5-1 and TRBJ1-1; weak D call: TRBD1 (5 bases). CDR3 sequence: CASSLTGTNTEAFF. Written as DNA, the CDR3 is TGCGCCAGCAGCTTGACAGGTACGAACACTGAAGCTTTCTTT.